This is a list of T cell receptor beta chains from one sample in a study of blood T cell repertoires in COVID-19. The table came from immunoSEQ multiplex PCR; TCRdb's copy has only in-frame clones and leaves some out. The sample includes roughly 350,000 clones, around 85% of them seen just once. Input material: peripheral blood. These receptor sequences come from a woman aged 18-29 years with acute or convalescent COVID-19. Both conserved end residues are part of each CDR3. A D gene is named only where the DNA matches it firmly. Size values are once, few and many counts, or a class for expanded clones, and some rows have none.

j_gene | len | abundance | v_gene | d_gene | CDR3nt | CDR3aa
TRBJ2-7 | 14 | once | TRBV5-1 | NA | TGCGCCAGCAGCTTGGGGCGGGGAGAAGACGAGCAGTACTTC | CASSLGRGEDEQYF
TRBJ2-2 | 17 | once | TRBV2 | TRBD2 | TGTGCCAGCAGTGAATTAGCGGGAGGGTCCACCACCGGGGAGCTGTTTTTT | CASSELAGGSTTGELFF
TRBJ1-1 | 13 | NA | TRBV5-8 | NA | TGTGCCAGCAGCTTGTTTAGTCTTCTAGAAGCTTTCTTT | CASSLFSLLEAFF
TRBJ1-1 | 13 | few | TRBV19 | NA | TGTGCCAGTAGTGAGGGGGTGAACACTGAAGCTTTCTTT | CASSEGVNTEAFF
TRBJ2-2 | 14 | NA | TRBV30 | NA | TGTGCCTGGAGTGTAGCACGTATCACCGGGGAGCTGTTTTTT | CAWSVARITGELFF
TRBJ1-2 | 14 | NA | TRBV15 | NA | TGTGCCACCAGCAGAGATTTAGGGGCCGCTGGCTACACCTTC | CATSRDLGAAGYTF
TRBJ1-5 | 14 | NA | TRBV28 | TRBD1 | TGTGCCAGCAGACTGGACAGGGGCAATCAGCCCCAGCATTTT | CASRLDRGNQPQHF
TRBJ1-1 | 16 | NA | TRBV21-1 | NA | TGTGCCAGCAATCTGATAGCGGGGGGCCGGAACACTGAAGCTTTCTTT | CASNLIAGGRNTEAFF
TRBJ1-5 | 14 | NA | TRBV3-1/TRBV3-2 | TRBD1 | TGTGGAAAAGCGGAAGGGGGCGTCAATCAGCCCCAGCATTTT | CGKAEGGVNQPQHF
TRBJ2-3 | 16 | NA | TRBV28 | TRBD1 | TGTGCCAGCAGTCAGGACAGGGGGGGATTTGCAGATACGCAGTATTTT | CASSQDRGGFADTQYF
TRBJ1-3 | 14 | NA | TRBV2 | TRBD1 | TGTGCCAGTCGGGGACAGTCAAGAGGAAACACCATATATTTT | CASRGQSRGNTIYF
TRBJ1-1 | 20 | NA | TRBV5-1 | NA | TGCGCCAGCAGCTTCCTTTTACAGACAGACATCGCCTCCGGGGGCACTGAAGCTTTCTTT | CASSFLLQTDIASGGTEAFF
TRBJ2-7 | 13 | NA | TRBV6-5 | TRBD2 | TGTGCCAGCAGACTACAGCGGGGCTACGAGCAGTACTTC | CASRLQRGYEQYF
TRBJ2-7 | 17 | NA | TRBV7-9 | TRBD1 | TGTGCCAGCAGCTTAGCAATTGGACAGGCCATTCCCTACGAGCAGTACTTC | CASSLAIGQAIPYEQYF
TRBJ1-3 | 15 | NA | TRBV6-1 | NA | TGTGCCAGCAGTGATTACGGAGCCTCTGGAAACACCATATATTTT | CASSDYGASGNTIYF
TRBJ2-3 | 14 | NA | TRBV4-1 | NA | TGCGCCAGCAGCCTGGAGCGGGCCACAGATACGCAGTATTTT | CASSLERATDTQYF
TRBJ1-5 | 14 | NA | TRBV6-1 | NA | TGTGCCAGCAGTGAAGAGTTCCGTTTTTCGGCCCAGCATTTT | CASSEEFRFSAQHF
TRBJ2-1 | 11 | NA | TRBV19 | NA | TGTGCCACCACTCAGGGGCATGAGCAGTTCTTC | CATTQGHEQFF
TRBJ2-5 | 14 | NA | TRBV6-1 | NA | TGTGCCAGCAGGGAAGGGCTAGCTTTAGAGACCCAGTACTTC | CASREGLALETQYF
TRBJ2-1 | 15 | NA | TRBV4-1 | TRBD1 | TGCGCCAGCAGCCAGAACCGGGACAGATACAATGAGCAGTTCTTC | CASSQNRDRYNEQFF
TRBJ2-7 | 13 | few | TRBV11-2 | NA | TGTGCCAGCAGCCGAGGGGGGGGTAACGAGCAGTACTTC | CASSRGGGNEQYF
TRBJ1-5 | 13 | NA | TRBV2 | NA | TGTGCCAGCAGCCTACAGGGTCATCAGCCCCAGCATTTT | CASSLQGHQPQHF
TRBJ2-7 | 14 | NA | TRBV11-2 | TRBD2 | TGTGCCAGCAGCTTAAGTAGCGGGGGGTACGAGCAGTACTTC | CASSLSSGGYEQYF
TRBJ2-7 | 14 | NA | TRBV2 | NA | TGTGCCAGCATGGGTAAGACACTTTCCTACGAGCAGTACTTC | CASMGKTLSYEQYF
TRBJ2-7 | 13 | NA | TRBV27 | NA | TGTGCCAGCAGTTTTCAGATGACCTACGAGCAGTACTTC | CASSFQMTYEQYF
TRBJ2-2 | 17 | NA | TRBV3-1/TRBV3-2 | TRBD2 | TGTGCCAGCAGCCAAGATCTTCAGCGGGAGACAGCCGGGGAGCTGTTTTTT | CASSQDLQRETAGELFF
TRBJ1-6 | 13 | NA | TRBV30 | NA | TGTGCCTGGAGTGTATCCGGAGATTCACCCCTCCACTTT | CAWSVSGDSPLHF
TRBJ1-1 | 18 | NA | TRBV6-1 | TRBD1 | TGTGCCAGCAGTGAAGAGGACAGGGCGGTAATCATGAACACTGAAGCTTTCTTT | CASSEEDRAVIMNTEAFF
TRBJ2-7 | 16 | NA | TRBV3-1/TRBV3-2 | TRBD2 | TGTGCCAGCAGCTTGGAGGCTAGCGGGGGAACCTACGAGCAGTACTTC | CASSLEASGGTYEQYF
TRBJ1-1 | 15 | NA | TRBV5-6 | TRBD1 | TGTGCCAGCAGCCCTAGGCCCACAGGGGGAAATGAAGCTTTCTTT | CASSPRPTGGNEAFF
TRBJ2-1 | 15 | NA | TRBV7-2 | NA | TGTGCCAGCAGCTTAGCCGGTAGCGGATACAATGAGCAGTTCTTC | CASSLAGSGYNEQFF
TRBJ1-1 | 14 | NA | TRBV18 | NA | TGTGCCAGCTCACCAGCAGGTATGAACACTGAAGCTTTCTTT | CASSPAGMNTEAFF
TRBJ2-4 | 19 | NA | TRBV6-2/TRBV6-3 | NA | TGTGCCAGCAGTTACGAGGTCGAGGAATACGGGTTAACGAAAAACATTCAGTACTTC | CASSYEVEEYGLTKNIQYF
TRBJ2-3 | 14 | NA | TRBV28 | NA | TGTGCCAGCACAGAAGGGGGACCCACAGATACGCAGTATTTT | CASTEGGPTDTQYF
TRBJ2-7 | 12 | NA | TRBV12-3/TRBV12-4 | TRBD2 | TGTGCCAGCCGGGGGGTCACCTACGAGCAGTACTTC | CASRGVTYEQYF
TRBJ1-1 | 15 | NA | TRBV7-8 | NA | TGTGCCAGCAGCTTAGCTGCGACAGAGAACACTGAAGCTTTCTTT | CASSLAATENTEAFF
TRBJ2-1 | 17 | few | TRBV28 | NA | TGTGCCAGCAGTTCCATCACAACGGGGGTCTCCTACAATGAGCAGTTCTTC | CASSSITTGVSYNEQFF
TRBJ2-1 | 15 | NA | TRBV5-1 | TRBD1 | TGCGCCAGCAACCCAGGGACAGGGTTCTACAATGAGCAGTTCTTC | CASNPGTGFYNEQFF
TRBJ1-2 | 15 | NA | TRBV9 | TRBD1 | TGTGCCAGCAGCCCCCGGACAGGGGGCAACTATGGCTACACCTTC | CASSPRTGGNYGYTF
TRBJ2-1 | 17 | NA | TRBV11-2 | NA | TGTGCCAGCAGCTTAGCGTCCGAGGCCCCTAGGTACAATGAGCAGTTCTTC | CASSLASEAPRYNEQFF
TRBJ1-1 | 14 | NA | TRBV19 | TRBD1 | TGTGCCAGTAGTCTACAGGGGGCGGACACTGAAGCTTTCTTT | CASSLQGADTEAFF
TRBJ2-7 | 15 | NA | TRBV5-1 | NA | TGCGCCAGCAGCTCTGGAGACGGAAGCTCCTACGAGCAGTACTTC | CASSSGDGSSYEQYF
TRBJ1-4 | 15 | NA | TRBV7-3 | TRBD1 | TGTGCCAGCAGCTTAGGGGGACAGAGTAATGAAAAACTGTTTTTT | CASSLGGQSNEKLFF
TRBJ1-1 | 14 | NA | TRBV29-1 | TRBD1 | TGCAGCGTTGTAAGGGGGCCGGTGAACACTGAAGCTTTCTTT | CSVVRGPVNTEAFF
TRBJ2-1 | 16 | NA | TRBV9 | TRBD2 | TGTGCCAGCAGCGTAGAGGGCGGGAGCTCGTACAATGAGCAGTTCTTC | CASSVEGGSSYNEQFF
TRBJ1-2 | 15 | NA | TRBV7-8 | TRBD1 | TGTGCCAGCAGCTTAGAGGGGGGACAGATCTATGGCTACACCTTC | CASSLEGGQIYGYTF
TRBJ2-7 | 13 | NA | TRBV5-1 | NA | TGCGCCAGCAACGACGGAGGAGGCAGGGAGCAGTACTTC | CASNDGGGREQYF
TRBJ1-1 | 13 | NA | TRBV5-1 | TRBD1 | TGCGCCAGCAGCTTGAACAGGGGCCCCGAAGCTTTCTTT | CASSLNRGPEAFF
TRBJ1-2 | 14 | NA | TRBV2 | NA | TGTGCCAGCAGGGACCTTTCGGGAGACTATGGCTACACCTTC | CASRDLSGDYGYTF
TRBJ1-2 | 14 | NA | TRBV5-1 | NA | TGCGCCAGCAGCTTGGAGGCAGGGTCCCATGGCTACACCTTC | CASSLEAGSHGYTF
TRBJ1-2 | 16 | once | TRBV28 | TRBD1 | TGTGCCAGCAGCAAAGGGACAGGGGGTGCTAACTATGGCTACACCTTC | CASSKGTGGANYGYTF
TRBJ2-3 | 16 | NA | TRBV2 | NA | TGTGCCAGCAGTGTTAGACGGGAATCTTACACAGATACGCAGTATTTT | CASSVRRESYTDTQYF
TRBJ2-3 | 17 | NA | TRBV11-3 | TRBD2 | TGTGCCAGCAGCTTCGGACTAGCGGGATTCGACACAGATACGCAGTATTTT | CASSFGLAGFDTDTQYF
TRBJ2-4 | 13 | NA | TRBV19 | NA | TGTGCCAGTAGTATCCGGGAGATAAACATTCAGTACTTC | CASSIREINIQYF